What follows are 15 T cell receptor beta chains derived from one specimen sequenced in a study of shared clonotypes between healthy human individuals. Profiling relied on immunoSEQ multiplex PCR, and the TCRdb table lists in-frame clones only, not all of them. The sample holds about 2.3 million clones; around 93% are singletons and the top ten take about 0.41%. Source material: naive CD4+ T cells from PBMCs. The subset was: CD45RA+ positively selected. Receptors originate from a man younger than 35 in good health. Some clones in this sample may be carry-over from other donors' samples.

CDR3 nucleotide sequence: TGCGCCAGCAGCCAAGAGGGGGACAGGTCAAGACAGCCCCAGCATTTT. Translating it yields CASSQEGDRSRQPQHF. This chain links TRBV4-1 with TRBJ1-5; 8 positions match TRBD1. V trimming: 0 bases; J trimming: 7 bases; junction bases outside the gene matches: 8. CDR1 is MGHRA, CDR2 YSYEKL, per germline. This CDR3 comprises 16 residues.

This chain connects TRBV28 to TRBJ2-7; a weak D match, TRBD2 (6 bases). The CDR3 extends over 16 amino acids. Trimming pared 5 bases from V and 0 bases from J, leaving 17 bases between. Germline-derived CDR1 and CDR2 are MDHEN and SYDVKM. CDR3 residues: CASSNGGAGSSYEQYF. The CDR3, as DNA: TGTGCCAGCAGTAACGGGGGAGCGGGTAGCTCCTACGAGCAGTACTTC.

The V call is TRBV28, the J call TRBJ2-5; TRBD1 matches 10 bases. The CDR3 has 15 residues. The V and J ends lost 5 bases and 4 bases, in that order; junction bases with no gene match: 7. CDR1 and CDR2 (germline): MDHEN, SYDVKM. CDR3 DNA sequence: TGTGCCAGCAGTCGGACAGGGGGGGCTCGAGAGACCCAGTACTTC. Protein: CASSRTGGARETQYF.

The rearrangement joins TRBV27 to TRBJ2-7; TRBD1 agrees at 9 bases. Germline V lookup: CDR1 MNHEY, CDR2 SMNVEV (reference sequence). The CDR3 runs 14 residues. V lost 3 bases, J lost 5 bases, and 5 bases stayed unmatched. CDR3 amino acids: CASSLGQGIHEQYF. DNA of the CDR3: TGTGCCAGCAGTTTGGGACAGGGCATCCACGAGCAGTACTTC.

The gene calls are TRBV7-9 and TRBJ2-5; 12 bases line up with TRBD1. Germline V gene sequence: CDR1 SEHNR, CDR2 FQNEAQ (reference sequence). The ends lost 2 bases at V and 2 bases at J; junction bases unmatched: 12. There are 19 residues in the CDR3. This chain's CDR3 is CASSLRELRDRGRQETQYF. CDR3 in DNA: TGTGCCAGCAGCTTACGGGAATTGCGGGACAGGGGGCGACAAGAGACCCAGTACTTC. Looking up the rest from reference TRBV7-9 and TRBJ2-5 gives the full variable domain: DTGVSQNPRHKITKRGQNVTFRCDPISEHNRLYWYRQTLGQGPEFLTYFQNEAQLEKSRLLSDRFSAERPKGSFSTLEIQRTEQGDSAMYLCASSLRELRDRGRQETQYFGPGTRLLVL.

This rearrangement joins TRBV25-1 to TRBJ1-4, with D maybe TRBD1 (5 bases). The CDR3 is 15 amino acids. V lost 2 bases to trimming and J lost 11 bases, with 18 bases between them. Germline V gene data show CDR1 as MGHDK and CDR2 as SYGVNS. The CDR3 is CASSEVRGRGKKLFF. The DNA for the CDR3 is TGTGCCAGCAGTGAAGTTAGGGGAAGGGGCAAGAAACTGTTTTTT.

As regards this clone: Other DNA sequences from this sample encode an identical CDR3 as well. The chain employs TRBV19 and TRBJ2-7; 11 bases match TRBD1. The CDR3 is made up of 13 amino acids. J lost 4 bases, V lost 5 bases, and 1 base had no gene match. CDR1 and CDR2 (germline): LNHDA, SQIVND (reference sequence). The CDR3 region has the DNA TGTGCCAGTAGTCGGGACAGGGGGTACGAGCAGTACTTC. Its protein product is CASSRDRGYEQYF.

This rearrangement joins TRBV28 to TRBJ2-3; no firm D call. The germline CDR1 and CDR2 sequences are MDHEN and SYDVKM. This CDR3 region has 12 residues. Trimming stripped 3 bases from V and 6 bases from J, with 7 bases between. CDR3 sequence reads: CASSFSSDTQYF. The CDR3 nucleotides read TGTGCCAGCAGTTTTTCGTCGGATACGCAGTATTTT.

This clone was picked up a small number of times. V is TRBV30 and J is TRBJ2-2; 7 nucleotides match TRBD2. After removal of 4 bases from V and 0 bases from J, the junction contained 8 bases not matched to a gene. CDR1 is GTSNPN and CDR2 is SVGIG in the germline V gene (reference sequence). The CDR3 has 16 residues. The CDR3 here is CAWMLKGTTNTGELFF. CDR3 nucleotides: TGTGCCTGGATGTTAAAAGGGACTACGAACACCGGGGAGCTGTTTTTT. Drawing the rest from reference TRBV30 and TRBJ2-2, the complete variable domain is SQTIHQWPATLVQPVGSPLSLECTVEGTSNPNLYWYRQAAGRGLQLLFYSVGIGQISSEVPQNLSASRPQDRQFILSSKKLLLSDSGFYLCAWMLKGTTNTGELFFGEGSRLTVL.

Note on this clone: Other DNA sequences in this sample translate to the same CDR3. The V gene is TRBV11-2, the J gene TRBJ1-5; no clear D. V was cut by 4 bases and J by 4 bases, with 5 bases left in between. Germline assignment: CDR1 SGHAT and CDR2 FQNNGV. The CDR3 consists of 12 residues. CDR3 nucleotides: TGTGCCAGCAGCTCGTTAAATCAGCCCCAGCATTTT. Protein sequence: CASSSLNQPQHF. Looking up the rest from reference TRBV11-2 and TRBJ1-5 gives the full variable domain: EAGVAQSPRYKIIEKRQSVAFWCNPISGHATLYWYQQILGQGPKLLIQFQNNGVVDDSQLPKDRFSAERLKGVDSTLKIQPAKLEDSAVYLCASSSLNQPQHFGDGTRLSIL.

This clone has only a few counts. The rearrangement uses TRBV28 and TRBJ1-1; maybe TRBD1 (5 bases). The CDR3 consists of 15 residues. V was shortened by 7 bases and J by 5 bases, with 20 bases between the two germline ends. Germline CDR1 is MDHEN and CDR2 is SYDVKM. CDR3 sequence: CASIPGDPPGTEAFF. CDR3 coding DNA: TGTGCCAGCATTCCTGGGGACCCACCGGGAACTGAAGCTTTCTTT.

The chain uses TRBV5-1 and TRBJ2-7; D gene ambiguous. CDR1 and CDR2 (germline): SGHRS, YFSETQ. V was trimmed by 6 bases and J by 5 bases, leaving 18 bases between them. The CDR3 sequence is 14 residues long. The CDR3 DNA follows: TGCGCCAGCACGAACCCAAGTGGTTCTAACGAGCAGTACTTC. Its protein is CASTNPSGSNEQYF. Filled out from reference TRBV5-1 and TRBJ2-7, the complete variable domain reads KAGVTQTPRYLIKTRGQQVTLSCSPISGHRSVSWYQQTPGQGLQFLFEYFSETQRNKGNFPGRFSGRQFSNSRSEMNVSTLELGDSALYLCASTNPSGSNEQYFGPGTRLTVT.

The chain has TRBV27 and TRBJ2-7, with D possibly being TRBD1 (6 bases). The germline CDR1 and CDR2 sequences are MNHEY and SMNVEV (reference sequence). V was clipped by 2 bases and J by 3 bases, with 14 bases between them. The CDR3 is 15 residues long. CDR3: CASSLIRGRNYEQYF. In nucleotides, the CDR3 is TGTGCCAGCAGTTTAATTAGGGGGAGAAACTACGAGCAGTACTTC.

This sequence joins TRBV21-1 and TRBJ2-3; whether TRBD2, the table's D call, matches the DNA was not checked. TRBV21-1 is designated a pseudogene. This CDR3 is 15 amino acids long. The CDR3 coding sequence is TGTGCCAGCAGCAAAAAAGGACTAGCTGCAGATACGCAGTATTTT. Protein: CASSKKGLAADTQYF.

This chain uses TRBV10-3 with TRBJ1-2, with TRBD1 matching over 11 bases. The CDR3 consists of 17 residues. The V segment lost 2 bases and the J segment 4 bases; nucleotides outside the gene matches: 9. The V gene's germline CDR1 is ENHRY and CDR2 SYGVKD. The CDR3: CAISEGTGGQYFYGYTF. The CDR3 region has the DNA TGTGCCATCAGTGAGGGGACAGGGGGGCAATATTTCTATGGCTACACCTTC.